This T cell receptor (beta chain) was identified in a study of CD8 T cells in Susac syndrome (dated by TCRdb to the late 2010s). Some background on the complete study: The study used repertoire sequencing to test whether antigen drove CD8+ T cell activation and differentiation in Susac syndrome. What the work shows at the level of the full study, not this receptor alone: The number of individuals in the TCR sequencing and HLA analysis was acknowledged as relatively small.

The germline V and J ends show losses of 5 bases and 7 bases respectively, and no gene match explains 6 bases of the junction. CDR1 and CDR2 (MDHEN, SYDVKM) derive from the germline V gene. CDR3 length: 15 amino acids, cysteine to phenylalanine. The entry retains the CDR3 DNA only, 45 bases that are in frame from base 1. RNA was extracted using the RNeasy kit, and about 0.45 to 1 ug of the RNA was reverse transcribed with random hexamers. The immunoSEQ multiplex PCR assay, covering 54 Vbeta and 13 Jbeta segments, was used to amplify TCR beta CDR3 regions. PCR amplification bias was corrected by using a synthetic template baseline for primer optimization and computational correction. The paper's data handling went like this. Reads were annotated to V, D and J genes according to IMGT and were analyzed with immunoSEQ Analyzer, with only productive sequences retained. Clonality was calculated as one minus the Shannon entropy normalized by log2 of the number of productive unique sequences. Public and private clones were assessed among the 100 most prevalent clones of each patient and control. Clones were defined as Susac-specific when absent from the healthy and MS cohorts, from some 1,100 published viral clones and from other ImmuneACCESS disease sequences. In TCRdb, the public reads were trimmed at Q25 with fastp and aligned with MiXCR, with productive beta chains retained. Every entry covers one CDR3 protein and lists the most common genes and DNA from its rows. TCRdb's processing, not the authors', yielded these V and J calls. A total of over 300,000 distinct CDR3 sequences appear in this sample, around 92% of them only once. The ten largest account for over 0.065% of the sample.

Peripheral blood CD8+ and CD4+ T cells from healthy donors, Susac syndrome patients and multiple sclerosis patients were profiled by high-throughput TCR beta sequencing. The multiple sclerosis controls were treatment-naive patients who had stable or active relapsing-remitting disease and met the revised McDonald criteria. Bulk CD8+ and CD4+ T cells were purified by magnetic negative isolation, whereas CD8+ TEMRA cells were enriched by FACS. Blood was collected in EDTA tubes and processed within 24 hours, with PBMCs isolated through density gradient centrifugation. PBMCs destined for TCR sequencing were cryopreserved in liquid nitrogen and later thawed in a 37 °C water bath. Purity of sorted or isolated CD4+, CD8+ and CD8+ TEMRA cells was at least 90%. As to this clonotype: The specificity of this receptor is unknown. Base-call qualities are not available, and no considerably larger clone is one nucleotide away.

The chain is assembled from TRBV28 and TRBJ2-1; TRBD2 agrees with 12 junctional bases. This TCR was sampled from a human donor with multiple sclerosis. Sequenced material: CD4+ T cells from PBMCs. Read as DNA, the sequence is TGTGCCAGCAGTCGGACTAGCGGGGAAAGGAATGAGCAGTTCTTC. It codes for CASSRTSGERNEQFF.